The clone carrying this T cell receptor (beta chain) was found once. The antigen is undetermined. This specimen belongs to a study of T cell responses to AZD1222 COVID-19 vaccine. Study-wide results and limits: Baseline seropositivity characterized only a handful of AZD1222 recipients. Spike-specific TCR breadth and depth both grew after two AZD1222 doses. Possibly, clonal diversity was underestimated; donors were largely white British and included more females. Targeting of unmutated variant regions was reportedly seen in nearly half of spike-specific TCRs.

The CDR3 spans 14 residues. Deletions cut 5 bases from V and 0 bases from J, with 8 bases between. Germline CDR1 is SGHNT and CDR2 is YENEEA. Sequenced by immunoSEQ multiplex PCR; TCRdb stores in-frame clones only, minus some. The table records 150,000 to 200,000 clones, about 90% of them present only once. The chain couples TRBV11-3 to TRBJ2-1, with D unclear. The source material was peripheral blood, sampled on day 0 of AZD1222 vaccination. The TCR was taken from an adult in good health. The CDR3 DNA sequence: TGTGCCAGCAGCCGCTTTTTCTCCTACAATGAGCAGTTCTTC. Residues: CASSRFFSYNEQFF. The whole variable domain, filled in from reference TRBV11-3 and TRBJ2-1, reads EAGVVQSPRYKIIEKKQPVAFWCNPISGHNTLYWYLQNLGQGPELLIRYENEEAVDDSQLPKDRFSAERLKGVDSTLKIQPAELGDSAVYLCASSRFFSYNEQFFGPGTRLTVL.